This T cell receptor (beta chain) emerged from a study of control samples from healthy donors and cancer patients. Profiled with immunoSEQ multiplex PCR; TCRdb holds only in-frame clones, not every one. The sample consists of tens of thousands of clones, around 90% of them appearing once. The specimen was PBMCs. The clonotype originates from a man in his sixties with head and neck cancer.

The CDR3 coding sequence is TGCGCCAGCAGCTTGGAGGGGGCCGTCACCGGGGAGCTGTTTTTT. Its protein product is CASSLEGAVTGELFF. This chain links TRBV5-1 with TRBJ2-2, with 7 bases identical to TRBD1. This CDR3 has 15 amino acids. From germline, CDR1 is SGHRS and CDR2 YFSETQ. V gave up 0 bases and J gave up 4 bases; unmatched junction bases: 3.